One and the same sample provided the 27 T cell receptor beta chains below, sequenced in a study of T-cell reconstitution after alpha-beta-depleted transplantation in children. Unique molecular identifiers tagged the TCRbeta library. TCRdb passed the PCR reads through MiXCR, listing each CDR3 protein once. The sample holds about 240,000 distinct CDR3 sequences, around 12% seen once. Sequencing was performed on PBMCs from the stem cell graft donor, taken from the stem cell graft. These receptors were taken from a human donor who donated a stem cell graft to a child with acute lymphoblastic leukemia.

Only a few counts were recorded for this clonotype. V gene TRBV7-9 combines with J gene TRBJ2-7; the D call may be TRBD1 or TRBD2 (5 bases each). There are 14 residues in the CDR3. V lost 3 bases, J lost 4 bases, and 13 bases lay in between. CDR1 and CDR2 (germline): SEHNR, FQNEAQ (reference sequence). CDR3 DNA: TGTGCCAGCAGCTTTCAGGGACCAGGTTACGAGCAGTACTTC. Translating it yields CASSFQGPGYEQYF.

This clonotype has just a few counts. The CDR3 here is CASSQAFGDDTGGSGANVLTF. The CDR3 DNA reads TGTGCCAGCAGCCAAGCTTTCGGAGACGATACAGGGGGCTCTGGGGCCAACGTCCTGACTTTC. This chain connects TRBV3-1 to TRBJ2-6, with 8 bases aligning to TRBD1. V was clipped by 1 base and J by 0 bases; unmatched bases: 14. Per germline, CDR1 LGHDT and CDR2 YNNKEL (reference sequence). The CDR3 is made up of 21 amino acids.

This clonotype was picked up a small number of times. The V gene is TRBV28, the J gene TRBJ2-7; no definite D call. With 7 bases removed from V and 5 bases from J, the gap between germline ends came to 18 bases. The V gene's germline CDR1 is MDHEN and CDR2 SYDVKM. This CDR3 comprises 14 residues. The CDR3, as DNA: TGTGCCAGCATGGTACCAAGGATCCCCAACGAGCAGTACTTC. Protein product: CASMVPRIPNEQYF.

At least ten counts were recorded for this clonotype. J is TRBJ2-1 and V is TRBV5-1, with 7 bases aligning to TRBD1. The CDR3 extends over 15 amino acids. V lost 3 bases to trimming and J lost 2 bases; unmatched junction nucleotides: 5. Germline values: CDR1 SGHRS, CDR2 YFSETQ. The CDR3 DNA follows: TGCGCCAGCAGCTCAGGGGGTCCGACCTACAATGAGCAGTTCTTC. Translated, it gives CASSSGGPTYNEQFF. Full variable domain (rest looked up from reference TRBV5-1 and TRBJ2-1): KAGVTQTPRYLIKTRGQQVTLSCSPISGHRSVSWYQQTPGQGLQFLFEYFSETQRNKGNFPGRFSGRQFSNSRSEMNVSTLELGDSALYLCASSSGGPTYNEQFFGPGTRLTVL.

This clonotype showed up many times. This chain joins TRBV6-2 or TRBV6-3 and TRBJ2-7; D possibly uses TRBD1 or TRBD2 (5 bases each). Germline assignment: CDR1 MNHEY and CDR2 SVGEGT. Trimming cost V 2 bases and J 0 bases, with 11 bases left between them. The CDR3 extends over 15 amino acids. The CDR3 protein is CASSYGGGRSYEQYF. In DNA form, the CDR3 reads TGTGCCAGCAGTTACGGTGGGGGACGCTCCTACGAGCAGTACTTC.

This clonotype was observed many times. V and J are TRBV5-1 and TRBJ2-3, with a tentative D call TRBD1 (5 bases). The germline gives CDR1 SGHRS, CDR2 YFSETQ. The CDR3 is 13 amino acids. V shed 4 bases and J shed 3 bases, with 9 bases lying between them. The CDR3 coding sequence is TGCGCCAGCAGCCATGGACAAACAGATACGCAGTATTTT. It encodes CASSHGQTDTQYF.

This clonotype was recorded many times. The V and J genes are TRBV7-2 and TRBJ2-3, with D hard to call. The germline V and J ends were trimmed by 0 bases and 0 bases, with 13 bases remaining between them. This CDR3 has 17 residues. Germline V CDR1 and CDR2: SGHTA, FQGNSA. The CDR3 spells CASSLAGVSGSTDTQYF. The CDR3 coding sequence is TGTGCCAGCAGCTTAGCTGGCGTGAGTGGAAGCACAGATACGCAGTATTTT.

This clonotype was observed many times. The rearrangement links TRBV5-6 to TRBJ1-2, with 10 bases fitting TRBD1. The CDR3 covers 16 residues. Per germline, CDR1 SGHDT and CDR2 YYEEEE. The V segment lost 4 bases and the J segment 5 bases; nucleotides outside the gene matches: 11. The CDR3 DNA follows: TGTGCCAGCAGCCACGAACCCGGGACAGGGGCTTATGGCTACACCTTC. It specifies CASSHEPGTGAYGYTF.

This clonotype was found many times. The V and J genes are TRBV29-1 and TRBJ2-1; TRBD1 or TRBD2 may be the D gene (6 bases each). The germline CDR1 and CDR2 sequences are SQVTM and ANQGSEA. This CDR3 has 13 residues. The V and J ends lost 7 bases and 8 bases respectively, with 18 bases between them. CDR3 loop: CSALGGNGDEQFF. For the CDR3, the DNA is TGCAGCGCCCTAGGGGGGAATGGGGATGAGCAGTTCTTC.

In its sample, this clonotype was seen many times. This chain links TRBV15 with TRBJ1-1; D gene uncertain. Germline loops: CDR1 LNHNV, CDR2 YYDKDF (reference sequence). V was pared by 0 bases and J by 4 bases, with 6 bases between. The CDR3 is 13 residues long. Written as DNA, the CDR3 is TGTGCCACCAGCAGAGATGACCGCACTGAAGCTTTCTTT. This sequence encodes CATSRDDRTEAFF.

This clonotype occurred many times. V and J are TRBV9 and TRBJ2-5, with no clear D. Trimming left V 2 bases short and J 0 bases short, with 5 bases between. Germline-derived CDR1 and CDR2 are SGDLS and YYNGEE. The CDR3 spans 13 residues. CDR3 nucleotides: TGTGCCAGCAGCGTCGGCCACCAAGAGACCCAGTACTTC. It specifies CASSVGHQETQYF. Full variable domain (missing parts from reference TRBV9 and TRBJ2-5): DSGVTQTPKHLITATGQRVTLRCSPRSGDLSVYWYQQSLDQGLQFLIQYYNGEERAKGNILERFSAQQFPDLHSELNLSSLELGDSALYFCASSVGHQETQYFGPGTRLLVL.

This clonotype has at least ten counts. The chain has TRBV5-1 and TRBJ2-1; D could derive from TRBD1 or TRBD2 (6 bases each). Trimming took 2 bases from V and 3 from J, leaving 18 bases between them. Germline-derived CDR1 and CDR2 are SGHRS and YFSETQ. This CDR3 region has 17 residues. The CDR3 reads CASSFYLRGASYNEQFF. In nucleotides, the CDR3 is TGCGCCAGCAGCTTCTATTTAAGGGGGGCTAGCTACAATGAGCAGTTCTTC.

This clonotype was found many times. This chain uses TRBV28 with TRBJ1-1; 7 bases are a match to TRBD1. This CDR3 is built from 15 residues. V lost 3 bases, J lost 1 base, and 5 bases stayed unmatched. Germline V gene sequence: CDR1 MDHEN, CDR2 SYDVKM. The CDR3, as DNA: TGTGCCAGCAGTTTGGGACAGATCGCGAACACTGAAGCTTTCTTT. It specifies CASSLGQIANTEAFF.

The gene calls are TRBV30 and TRBJ1-5; a possible D gene is TRBD1 (5 bases). CDR1 and CDR2 (germline): GTSNPN, SVGIG (reference sequence). The CDR3 has 14 amino acids. Trimming pared 7 bases from V and 7 bases from J, leaving 20 bases between. The CDR3: CASTPQGGGQPQHF. The CDR3 nucleotides are TGTGCCTCAACGCCCCAGGGCGGAGGGCAGCCCCAGCATTTT.

This clonotype was seen at least ten times. DNA of the CDR3: TGTGCCATCAGTGAGTCCCCGGGACAGCTGAATGAAAAACTGTTTTTT. Its protein product is CAISESPGQLNEKLFF. This chain connects TRBV10-3 to TRBJ1-4; 7 bases are a match to TRBD1. CDR3 size: 16 residues. The ends lost 0 bases at V and 5 bases at J; junction bases unmatched: 6. Germline loops: CDR1 ENHRY, CDR2 SYGVKD.

Note on this clonotype: It may be a read error: a sequence one base away is much more abundant. This chain links TRBV25-1 with TRBJ2-1; D perhaps matches TRBD2 (6 bases). CDR1 is MGHDK and CDR2 is SYGVNS in the germline V gene. The CDR3 sequence is 14 residues long. V was shortened by 6 bases and J by 6 bases, with 15 bases between the two germline ends. CDR3 in amino acids: CASRLAWRANEQFF. DNA for the CDR3: TGTGCCAGCAGGCTTGCGTGGAGGGCCAATGAGCAGTTCTTC.

This clonotype occurred a few times. The rearrangement joins TRBV7-9 to TRBJ1-2; no definite D call. Germline CDR1 reads SEHNR; CDR2 reads FQNEAQ (reference sequence). The CDR3 loop spans 17 amino acids. Trimming removed 2 bases from V and 0 bases from J, with 16 bases in between. The CDR3 loop is CASSLQKGPQANYGYTF. The CDR3 DNA follows: TGTGCCAGCAGCTTACAGAAAGGACCGCAAGCTAACTATGGCTACACCTTC. Together with reference TRBV7-9 and TRBJ1-2, the CDR3 gives the full variable domain: DTGVSQNPRHKITKRGQNVTFRCDPISEHNRLYWYRQTLGQGPEFLTYFQNEAQLEKSRLLSDRFSAERPKGSFSTLEIQRTEQGDSAMYLCASSLQKGPQANYGYTFGSGTRLTVV.

This clonotype was picked up many times. This chain connects TRBV7-2 to TRBJ2-1, with 11 bases identical to TRBD2. The CDR3 runs to 16 residues. Germline values: CDR1 SGHTA, CDR2 FQGNSA. J lost 9 bases, V lost 5 bases, and 12 bases had no gene match. This CDR3 is CASSKIGTSGSSEQFF. In DNA form, the CDR3 reads TGTGCCAGCAGCAAGATCGGGACTAGCGGCTCATCTGAGCAGTTCTTC. Full variable domain (outside the CDR3, taken from reference TRBV7-2 and TRBJ2-1): GAGVSQSPSNKVTEKGKDVELRCDPISGHTALYWYRQSLGQGLEFLIYFQGNSAPDKSGLPSDRFSAERTGGSVSTLTIQRTQQEDSAVYLCASSKIGTSGSSEQFFGPGTRLTVL.

The rearrangement uses TRBV5-1 and TRBJ2-1; D gene uncertain. V was clipped by 1 base and J by 0 bases, with 11 bases between them. This CDR3 comprises 16 residues. The germline V gene encodes CDR1 SGHRS and CDR2 YFSETQ. For the CDR3, the DNA is TGCGCCAGCAGCTTGACTCCGGGTAGCTCCTACAATGAGCAGTTCTTC. This translates into CASSLTPGSSYNEQFF.

This clonotype was recorded many times. This chain joins TRBV9 and TRBJ2-7; TRBD1 matches 7 bases. CDR3 length: 14 amino acids. V dropped 3 bases and J dropped 6; count of bases not matched to a gene: 9. The germline CDR1 and CDR2 sequences are SGDLS and YYNGEE. CDR3 amino acids: CASSGRQGMGEQYF. The DNA for the CDR3 is TGTGCCAGCAGCGGTCGACAGGGAATGGGCGAGCAGTACTTC.

Many counts were recorded for this clonotype. This chain links TRBV5-1 with TRBJ2-3; 7 positions agree with TRBD1. CDR1 SGHRS and CDR2 YFSETQ come from the germline V gene. The CDR3 is made up of 16 amino acids. The ends lost 0 bases at V and 2 bases at J; junction bases unmatched: 6. For the CDR3, the DNA is TGCGCCAGCAGCTTGGGTAGGGACAGCGTCACAGATACGCAGTATTTT. It yields the protein CASSLGRDSVTDTQYF.

There are many counts of this clonotype. The rearrangement links TRBV7-2 to TRBJ2-2; perhaps TRBD2 as D (5 bases). Germline V CDR1 and CDR2: SGHTA, FQGNSA. The length of the CDR3 is 16 residues. Trimming stripped 6 bases from V and 1 base from J, with 15 bases between. DNA of the CDR3: TGTGCCAGCAGACGTCTGGTGAGCGGGAACACCGGGGAGCTGTTTTTT. Translated: CASRRLVSGNTGELFF.

Notes on this clonotype: A single base separates this from a much larger clone, so it may be a read error. The V call is TRBV7-2, the J call TRBJ2-5, with D perhaps TRBD1 (6 bases). The V gene's germline CDR1 is SGHTA and CDR2 FQGNSA. V gave up 4 bases and J gave up 0 bases, with 15 bases separating them. The CDR3 is made up of 16 amino acids. This chain's CDR3 is CASSSKDSRYQETQYF. The CDR3 DNA sequence: TGTGCCAGCAGCTCTAAGGACAGTCGGTACCAAGAGACCCAGTACTTC.

This clonotype was observed many times. The V and J genes are TRBV6-5 and TRBJ2-7; 16 bases agree with TRBD2. Germline-derived CDR1 and CDR2 are MNHEY and SVGAGI. With V trimmed by 2 bases and J by 2 bases, 6 bases remained unmatched. The CDR3 is made up of 18 amino acids. This CDR3 reads CASSYRGTSGGAPYEQYF. CDR3 nucleotide sequence: TGTGCCAGCAGTTACCGCGGGACTAGCGGGGGGGCCCCCTACGAGCAGTACTTC.

This clonotype was observed many times. The chain uses TRBV27 and TRBJ2-7, with D unclear. There are 12 residues in the CDR3. Germline CDR1 reads MNHEY; CDR2 reads SMNVEV (reference sequence). With 0 bases removed from V and 5 bases from J, the gap between germline ends came to 5 bases. CDR3 amino acids: CASSLSSNEQYF. The CDR3 nucleotides are TGTGCCAGCAGTTTATCGAGTAACGAGCAGTACTTC.

This clonotype has at least ten counts. J is TRBJ2-2 and V is TRBV7-9, with 7 bases matching TRBD1. Looked up from germline, CDR1 is SEHNR and CDR2 is FQNEAQ (reference sequence). The CDR3 is made up of 14 amino acids. Germline trimming cut 6 bases from V and 3 bases from J; bases unmatched to any gene: 4. The CDR3, as DNA: TGTGCCAGCAGTTATGGGACAGACACCGGGGAGCTGTTTTTT. Its protein is CASSYGTDTGELFF.

Of note for this clonotype: This may come from a read error, since a much larger clone is one base off. This rearrangement joins TRBV29-1 to TRBJ2-3; the D call may be TRBD1 or TRBD2 (6 bases each). The V end lost 4 bases, the J end lost 3 bases, and 11 bases lay between the germline ends. The CDR3 runs 13 residues. CDR1 is SQVTM and CDR2 is ANQGSEA in the germline V gene. Here the CDR3 reads CSVGQGRTDTQYF. CDR3 in DNA: TGCAGCGTTGGGCAGGGGAGGACAGATACGCAGTATTTT.